The 16 T cell receptor beta chains below come from one sample, sequenced in a study of blood T cell repertoires in COVID-19. Method: immunoSEQ multiplex PCR; TCRdb's copy keeps in-frame clones and lacks some. This table has 35,000 to 50,000 clones, more than 70% appearing once. Sequencing input: peripheral blood. The receptors derive from a human donor in a cohort sampled during active COVID-19.

This chain joins TRBV7-2 and TRBJ1-1; TRBD1 agrees at 11 bases. The V and J ends lost 0 bases and 5 bases, in that order; junction bases with no gene match: 14. Germline lookup yields CDR1 SGHTA and CDR2 FQGNSA. The CDR3 spans 19 residues. CDR3 coding DNA: TGTGCCAGCAGCTTAGCAGTATTAGGACAGGGGGCAAGTAAAACTGAAGCTTTCTTT. Amino acids: CASSLAVLGQGASKTEAFF.

The rearrangement joins TRBV3-1 (or the pseudogene TRBV3-2) to TRBJ1-2; no clear D gene. CDR3 length equals 15 residues. The V gene's germline CDR1 is LGHDT and CDR2 YNNKEL (reference sequence). The germline V and J ends were trimmed by 2 bases and 0 bases, with 10 bases remaining between them. DNA of the CDR3: TGTGCCAGCAGCCAAATTCAACGGTCTAACTATGGCTACACCTTC. Translation: CASSQIQRSNYGYTF.

The chain uses TRBV27 and TRBJ2-1, with D maybe TRBD1 (5 bases). Germline assignment: CDR1 MNHEY and CDR2 SMNVEV (reference sequence). This CDR3 is built from 12 residues. Trimming took off 2 bases at V and 8 bases at J, with 7 bases between the two ends. The CDR3 sequence: CASSLIGDEQFF. The CDR3 coding sequence is TGTGCCAGCAGTTTAATAGGGGATGAGCAGTTCTTC.

The chain uses TRBV28 and TRBJ1-2, with TRBD1 identical over 10 bases. Trimming at V came to 7 bases and at J to 13 bases, leaving 15 bases not matched to a gene. The CDR3 runs to 14 residues. In germline, CDR1 is MDHEN, CDR2 SYDVKM. CDR3 sequence reads: CASTLGQGSKGGTF. CDR3 nucleotide sequence: TGTGCCAGCACTTTGGGACAGGGGTCAAAGGGGGGCACCTTC.

The CDR3 region has the DNA TGTGCCAGCAAAACTAGCGGGGGGGCTTTGGAGCAGTTCTTC. Translation: CASKTSGGALEQFF. The chain uses TRBV6-5 and TRBJ2-1; 13 bases map to TRBD2. The CDR3 sequence is 14 residues long. The germline CDR1 and CDR2 sequences are MNHEY and SVGAGI. The V segment lost 7 bases and the J segment 10 bases; nucleotides outside the gene matches: 7.

The chain joins TRBV4-1 to TRBJ1-2, with a tentative D call TRBD1 (6 bases). The CDR3 spans 16 residues. V was clipped by 0 bases and J by 4 bases, with 15 bases between them. CDR1 and CDR2 from the germline V gene are MGHRA and YSYEKL. This CDR3 is CASSQDGPGEGYGYTF. The CDR3 nucleotides read TGCGCCAGCAGCCAAGATGGCCCAGGGGAAGGCTATGGCTACACCTTC.

This clone was detected only a few times. The chain has TRBV5-4 and TRBJ1-5; no clear D gene. The CDR3 covers 14 residues. V was shortened by 4 bases and J by 1 base, with 9 bases between the two germline ends. Per germline, CDR1 SGHNT and CDR2 YYREEE (reference sequence). CDR3 nucleotide sequence: TGTGCCAGCAGCATGTGGAGGAGCAATCAGCCCCAGCATTTT. Its translation: CASSMWRSNQPQHF.

The gene calls are TRBV19 and TRBJ1-2; tentative D call: TRBD1 (6 bases). The CDR3 loop spans 14 amino acids. Trimming removed 4 bases from V and 4 bases from J, with 13 bases in between. The germline CDR1 and CDR2 sequences are LNHDA and SQIVND (reference sequence). The CDR3 DNA reads as TGTGCCAGTAGTAGGGGGCCGGGTTTCTATGGCTACACCTTC. This codes for CASSRGPGFYGYTF.

The genes are TRBV7-2 and TRBJ1-5, with a tentative D call TRBD1 (5 bases). With 5 bases removed from V and 4 bases from J, the gap between germline ends came to 9 bases. CDR3 length: 13 amino acids. Germline values: CDR1 SGHTA, CDR2 FQGNSA. CDR3: CASSRRVNQPQHF. In nucleotides, the CDR3 is TGTGCCAGCAGCCGCAGGGTTAATCAGCCCCAGCATTTT.

This clone appeared a single time. This sequence joins TRBV5-1 and TRBJ2-2; 8 bases agree with TRBD2. J gave up 6 bases and V 2 bases, and 6 bases lay outside the gene matches. The CDR3 length is 15 residues. CDR1 is SGHRS, CDR2 YFSETQ, per germline. Here the CDR3 DNA reads TGCGCCAGCAGCTTCGGCTACGGGGGGGCCGGGGAGCTGTTTTTT. Translation gives CASSFGYGGAGELFF. The entire variable domain, with the rest obtained from reference TRBV5-1 and TRBJ2-2, is as follows: KAGVTQTPRYLIKTRGQQVTLSCSPISGHRSVSWYQQTPGQGLQFLFEYFSETQRNKGNFPGRFSGRQFSNSRSEMNVSTLELGDSALYLCASSFGYGGAGELFFGEGSRLTVL.

CDR3 in amino acids: CASSTGAGYTF. CDR3 sequence (DNA): TGTGCCAGCAGTACAGGGGCTGGCTACACCTTC. The chain has TRBV28 and TRBJ1-2, with 7 bases that match TRBD1. CDR3 size: 11 residues. CDR1 and CDR2 (germline): MDHEN, SYDVKM. The J segment lost 7 bases and the V segment lost 5 bases, leaving 1 base of the junction unmatched.

J is TRBJ2-1 and V is TRBV4-1, with 10 nucleotides matching TRBD2. Germline V lookup: CDR1 MGHRA, CDR2 YSYEKL. With 0 bases clipped from V and 7 bases from J, the junction kept 3 bases outside the gene matches. The CDR3 runs to 15 residues. The CDR3 region is CASSQDLGLANEQFF. The DNA for the CDR3 is TGCGCCAGCAGCCAAGACCTGGGACTAGCGAATGAGCAGTTCTTC.

The chain combines TRBV7-3 with TRBJ2-1, with D unresolved. From germline, CDR1 is SGHTA and CDR2 FQGTGA. The CDR3 is 13 amino acids. V shed 5 bases and J shed 6 bases, with 11 bases lying between them. CDR3 nucleotide sequence: TGTGCCAGCAGCCCCTCGGAGAGCAATGAGCAGTTCTTC. Its protein is CASSPSESNEQFF.

This clone appeared once. V is TRBV16 and J is TRBJ1-5; no clear D. V was clipped by 0 bases and J by 2 bases, with 8 bases between them. The CDR3 has 15 amino acids. The germline CDR1 and CDR2 sequences are KGHSY and FQNENV. The CDR3 DNA reads TGTGCCAGCAGCCAATCGATAACGGGCAATCAGCCCCAGCATTTT. Its protein is CASSQSITGNQPQHF.

V gene TRBV13 combines with J gene TRBJ2-3; D remains ambiguous. Per the germline V gene, CDR1 is PRHDT and CDR2 is FYEKMQ (reference sequence). There are 14 residues in the CDR3. V lost 2 bases to trimming and J lost 2 bases, with 8 bases between them. The CDR3 loop reads CASSLSDITDTQYF. As DNA, the CDR3 is TGTGCCAGCAGCTTATCCGACATCACAGATACGCAGTATTTT. The full variable domain, with the rest looked up from reference TRBV13 and TRBJ2-3, is AAGVIQSPRHLIKEKRETATLKCYPIPRHDTVYWYQQGPGQDPQFLISFYEKMQSDKGSIPDRFSAQQFSDYHSELNMSSLELGDSALYFCASSLSDITDTQYFGPGTRLTVL.

Written as DNA, the CDR3 is TGCGCCAGCAGCTTTTTAGGACTTAGCACAGATACGCAGTATTTT. Encoded protein: CASSFLGLSTDTQYF. The rearrangement uses TRBV5-1 and TRBJ2-3; tentative D call: TRBD2 (5 bases). Looked up from germline, CDR1 is SGHRS and CDR2 is YFSETQ. Trimming left V 2 bases short and J 0 bases short, with 10 bases between. The CDR3 runs to 15 residues.